This T cell receptor beta chain was obtained from a study of cytomegalovirus exposure and HLA in healthy donors (dated by TCRdb to about 2017). About the investigation overall: According to a later analysis, the 120 or so validation repertoires were produced on the same platform as the approximately 610 repertoires of the first cohort. The study aimed to test whether signatures of past pathogen exposure could be identified by cataloging public T cell receptors. Besides the first cohort of around 670 subjects, a separate validation cohort made up of around 120 different subjects was used. High-throughput TCR immunosequencing, statistical association of individual TCRs with disease status, and machine learning were combined to predict cytomegalovirus infection status. Broad study findings and their caveats: The authors suggested that the approach could potentially be extended to other disease states and immunological phenotypes. Subsequent analysis determined that TCRs grouped into clusters in the first cohort also showed a tendency toward co-occurrence across the 120 or so validation repertoires, and 90% to 95% of cluster scores exceeded 0. Across donors, most TCR sequences were observed very rarely, whereas some public TCRs were present in many individuals. The study listed 150 to 200 TCR beta chains as associated with cytomegalovirus. Three of the identified cytomegalovirus-associated TCR beta chains were confirmed in vitro to be specific for cytomegalovirus antigens. The validation cohort had no HLA typing available for a later analysis, so co-occurrence within that cohort was assessed over all 120 or so repertoires. The classifier was reported to diagnose cytomegalovirus status with high specificity and sensitivity in both the original and validation cohorts.

Separate from the approximately 700-subject first cohort, the validation cohort of 120 subjects was the group to which the donors belonged. The protocol used for the library was the immunoSEQ multiplex PCR assay. The authors' pipeline ran thus. A statistical classification framework was built for diagnosing cytomegalovirus status from the catalog of TCR beta chain sequences. Drawn from immuneACCESS, this table holds only the in-frame rearrangements with V and J called that TCRdb kept. Clones are partly lost; checked studies trace under half to an unresolved V gene and leave the rest unexplained. The V and J calls and clone size were taken over from that table, and D and trimming were inferred from the DNA. Within this sample are around 250,000 clones, with around 90% of them counted one time only. Approximately 0.34% of the sample lies in the top ten. This clone was seen just once. Its antigen is not yet known. Nothing much larger sits one base from this clone, and base qualities are not available.

Including the terminal cysteine and phenylalanine, the CDR3 comprises 14 residues. The DNA shown is the 42-base CDR3, in frame from base 1. After removal of 4 bases from V and 2 bases from J, the junction retains 5 bases not matched to a gene. The germline V gene (reference sequence) supplies CDR1 SGHKS and CDR2 YYEKEE. Specimen: PBMCs. The sequence was obtained from a woman aged 18-35 years in good health and CMV-seronegative. The rearrangement joined TRBV5-5 to TRBJ2-7; 8 bases in the middle match TRBD1. The CDR3 is CASSRDRRTYEQYF. The nucleotide sequence is given as TGTGCCAGCAGCCGGGACAGGAGGACCTACGAGCAGTACTTC. Full variable domain (CDR3 extended with the reference TRBV5-5 and TRBJ2-7 proteins): DAGVTQSPTHLIKTRGQQVTLRCSPISGHKSVSWYQQVLGQGPQFIFQYYEKEERGRGNFPDRFSARQFPNYSSELNVNALLLGDSALYLCASSRDRRTYEQYFGPGTRLTVT.